Listed here are 3 T cell receptor beta chains from one sample, sequenced in a study of regulatory T cells in long-lasting Graves disease. Relying on iRepertoire HTBI primers and Arm-PCR of CDR3 regions, the team built TCR beta libraries. TCRdb re-called the multiplex PCR reads through MiXCR, storing one row per CDR3 protein. Of a few hundred thousand distinct CDR3 sequences detected, over 15% appear once; the ten largest clones hold about 25%. Time point defined: newly diagnosed GD, antithyroid drugs for less than 3 months. Making the TCR library involved RNA that had been extracted from PBMCs. The sample also formed part of further work on T cells in Graves' hyperthyroidism and ophthalmopathy.

The source material was peripheral blood mononuclear cells (PBMCs), sampled at new diagnosis, from a patient treated with antithyroid drugs. The receptors come from a woman younger than 35 with Graves disease.

There are a few counts of this clonotype. The chain links TRBV7-3 to TRBJ2-2, with D possibly being TRBD2 (6 bases). The CDR3 has 15 amino acids. Looked up from germline, CDR1 is SGHTA and CDR2 is FQGTGA. The V gene lost 5 bases and the J gene lost 3 bases, with 13 bases spanning the gap. The CDR3 DNA reads TGTGCCAGCAGCACTTCGGGGGAGGACACCGGGGAGCTGTTTTTT. Its translation is CASSTSGEDTGELFF.

The chain is built from TRBV3-1 and TRBJ1-1, with 7 bases matching TRBD1. The CDR3 is 15 amino acids. J gave up 0 bases and V 1 base, and 2 bases lay outside the gene matches. Germline CDR1 reads LGHDT; CDR2 reads YNNKEL (reference sequence). The CDR3 is CASSQVTGMNTEAFF. For the CDR3, the DNA is TGTGCCAGCAGCCAAGTGACAGGGATGAACACTGAAGCTTTCTTT.

This clonotype was counted ten times or more. The chain couples TRBV28 to TRBJ1-5; 7 bases fit TRBD1. The V segment lost 3 bases and the J segment 7 bases; nucleotides outside the gene matches: 21. The CDR3 loop spans 19 amino acids. Germline CDR1 MDHEN, CDR2 SYDVKM. This CDR3 reads CASSFPTGKSVGEDQPQHF. CDR3 in DNA: TGTGCCAGCAGTTTCCCGACAGGGAAATCGGTGGGGGAGGACCAGCCCCAGCATTTT.